Each of the 27 T cell receptor beta chains below was sequenced from the same sample in a study of blood T cells in healthy people across ages. A second PCR of 7 to 11 cycles used a sample-barcoded 5' primer and a J-beta primer mix. TCRdb analysed the 5' RACE reads with MiXCR anew, one entry per CDR3 protein. The table lists 1.2 million to 1.5 million distinct CDR3 sequences, approximately 40% of them singletons. Sequenced sample: blood. The origin of the receptors is a woman under 30 in good health.

This clonotype turned up a few times. This rearrangement joins TRBV10-3 to TRBJ2-7; no reliable D call. The V gene lost 8 bases and the J gene lost 0 bases, with 8 bases spanning the gap. The germline V gene has CDR1 ENHRY and CDR2 SYGVKD. This CDR3 spans 12 amino acids. CDR3 region: CAIADGSYEQYF. The CDR3 region has the DNA TGTGCCATCGCGGACGGCTCCTACGAGCAGTACTTC.

This clonotype was counted between two and nine times. The genes are TRBV5-1 and TRBJ2-1, with D tentatively TRBD2 (6 bases). Germline values: CDR1 SGHRS, CDR2 YFSETQ. Trimming pared 3 bases from V and 7 bases from J, leaving 17 bases between. The CDR3 sequence is 15 residues long. As DNA, the CDR3 is TGCGCCAGCAGCTGGAGGGAGGATACGGTAAATGAGCAGTTCTTC. Its protein is CASSWREDTVNEQFF.

The CDR3 protein is CASTFGGWGRKSSYEQYF. The CDR3 DNA sequence: TGTGCCAGCACCTTCGGGGGGTGGGGACGGAAAAGCTCCTACGAGCAGTACTTC. The V gene is TRBV28, the J gene TRBJ2-7, with TRBD2 matching over 7 bases. Germline V CDR1 and CDR2: MDHEN, SYDVKM. This CDR3 is 18 amino acids long. With 7 bases clipped from V and 0 bases from J, the junction kept 18 bases outside the gene matches.

This clonotype has just one count. This chain uses TRBV3-1 with TRBJ2-2; D uncertain. V was shortened by 2 bases and J by 4 bases, with 8 bases between the two germline ends. This CDR3 is built from 14 residues. In germline, CDR1 is LGHDT, CDR2 YNNKEL (reference sequence). CDR3 loop: CASSQYTSTGELFF. CDR3 nucleotide sequence: TGTGCCAGCAGCCAATACACCTCCACCGGGGAGCTGTTTTTT.

The chain combines TRBV20-1 with TRBJ1-2; D ambiguous. This CDR3 is built from 15 residues. V shed 7 bases and J shed 0 bases, with 18 bases lying between them. Looked up from germline, CDR1 is DFQATT and CDR2 is SNEGSKA (reference sequence). CDR3 sequence (DNA): TGCAGTGACGAGTTCGTCCGCGAATCTAACTATGGCTACACCTTC. Protein: CSDEFVRESNYGYTF.

The chain has TRBV5-5 and TRBJ1-3; a possible D gene is TRBD1 (5 bases). Trimming took off 3 bases at V and 2 bases at J, with 9 bases between the two ends. The CDR3 is 14 amino acids. The germline gives CDR1 SGHKS, CDR2 YYEKEE (reference sequence). The CDR3 DNA reads as TGTGCCAGCAGCTCGGGGGAAGCTGGAAACACCATATATTTT. Translation: CASSSGEAGNTIYF.

This chain uses TRBV13 with TRBJ1-2; 9 nucleotides match TRBD1. The germline gives CDR1 PRHDT, CDR2 FYEKMQ (reference sequence). V shed 7 bases and J 5 bases; nucleotides not matched to a gene: 17. The CDR3 sequence is 17 residues long. CDR3 coding DNA: TGTGCCAGCAATCTGGGAGGGGACAGGGCCTCTTTGTATGGCTACACCTTC. Residues: CASNLGGDRASLYGYTF.

This chain uses TRBV13 with TRBJ2-1; unclear D gene. Germline V CDR1 and CDR2: PRHDT, FYEKMQ (reference sequence). V dropped 0 bases and J dropped 0 bases, with 15 bases sitting between them. This CDR3 comprises 18 residues. Here the CDR3 reads CASSLGTSSMSSYNEQFF. CDR3 DNA sequence: TGTGCCAGCAGCTTAGGCACGTCCAGCATGAGCTCCTACAATGAGCAGTTCTTC.

The rearrangement links TRBV14 to TRBJ2-7, with D tentatively TRBD2 (6 bases). The CDR3 sequence is 15 residues long. CDR1 and CDR2 from the germline V gene are SGHDN and FVKESK. V lost 4 bases and J lost 0, with 13 bases in between. CDR3 loop: CASSRGTQSSYEQYF. For the CDR3, the DNA is TGTGCCAGCAGCCGCGGGACCCAGAGCTCCTACGAGCAGTACTTC.

Comments on this clonotype: One junction end does not reproduce the germline sequence, and a read error may be involved. The genes are TRBV11-2 and TRBJ2-1; 10 bases fit TRBD2. The CDR3 loop spans 16 amino acids. Germline CDR1 reads SGHAT; CDR2 reads FQNNGV. The CDR3 sequence is CASSQQLAGLGNGQFF. CDR3 DNA sequence: TGTGCCAGCAGCCAACAACTAGCGGGGCTAGGAAATGGGCAGTTCTTC.

The V and J genes are TRBV3-1 and TRBJ2-5, with 11 bases fitting TRBD1. The assigned J gene may be wrong: the sequence end matches TRBJ2-7 better. This CDR3 has 15 residues. Looked up from germline, CDR1 is LGHDT and CDR2 is YNNKEL (reference sequence). The CDR3 loop reads CASSTSGTGGYEQYF. CDR3 nucleotide sequence: TGTGCCAGTTCAACCTCCGGGACAGGGGGGTACGAGCAGTACTTC.

This clonotype was detected a few times. The chain uses TRBV29-1 and TRBJ1-1; D unresolved. V lost 3 bases, J lost 6 bases, and 11 bases lay in between. The germline gives CDR1 SQVTM, CDR2 ANQGSEA. CDR3 length equals 12 residues. CDR3 nucleotide sequence: TGCAGCGTTGATCTCGGATCCCCTGAAGCTTTCTTT. It encodes CSVDLGSPEAFF.

This clonotype showed up just a few times. The chain carries TRBV4-1 and TRBJ1-6; no clear D gene. Per the germline V gene, CDR1 is MGHRA and CDR2 is YSYEKL. This CDR3 spans 15 amino acids. The V end was cut by 4 bases, the J end by 5 bases, with 12 bases between. The CDR3 spells CASSRLDGNNSPLHF. CDR3 nucleotide sequence: TGCGCCAGCAGCCGGCTCGACGGTAATAATTCACCCCTCCACTTT.

This chain connects TRBV11-2 to TRBJ2-7; no definite D call. Trimming took off 5 bases at V and 2 bases at J, with 13 bases between the two ends. The CDR3 has 14 amino acids. CDR1 is SGHAT, CDR2 FQNNGV, per germline. The CDR3 sequence: CASSVGRPPYEQYF. CDR3 nucleotide sequence: TGTGCCAGCAGCGTGGGAAGGCCCCCCTACGAGCAGTACTTC. The full variable domain, rest sourced from reference TRBV11-2 and TRBJ2-7, is EAGVAQSPRYKIIEKRQSVAFWCNPISGHATLYWYQQILGQGPKLLIQFQNNGVVDDSQLPKDRFSAERLKGVDSTLKIQPAKLEDSAVYLCASSVGRPPYEQYFGPGTRLTVT.

This clonotype was seen a handful of times. The rearrangement links TRBV3-1 to TRBJ1-2; 9 nucleotides align to TRBD1. The length of the CDR3 is 15 residues. V gave up 3 bases and J gave up 7 bases; unmatched junction bases: 9. CDR1 is LGHDT, CDR2 YNNKEL, per germline (reference sequence). CDR3 loop: CASSQVGTGLSGYTF. The DNA of the CDR3 is TGTGCCAGCAGCCAGGTCGGGACAGGGCTCTCTGGCTACACCTTC. Full variable domain (rest looked up from reference TRBV3-1 and TRBJ1-2): DTAVSQTPKYLVTQMGNDKSIKCEQNLGHDTMYWYKQDSKKFLKIMFSYNNKELIINETVPNRFSPKSPDKAHLNLHINSLELGDSAVYFCASSQVGTGLSGYTFGSGTRLTVV.

In this sample, this clonotype turned up a few times. V gene TRBV5-5 combines with J gene TRBJ2-7; D unresolved. V was clipped by 0 bases and J by 1 base, with 5 bases between them. The CDR3 runs to 13 residues. Germline V gene lookup returns CDR1 SGHKS and CDR2 YYEKEE (reference sequence). CDR3 DNA sequence: TGTGCCAGCAGCTTGGTTATTTCCTACGAGCAGTACTTC. Protein: CASSLVISYEQYF.

This clonotype was detected a few times. The chain couples TRBV12-3 or TRBV12-4 to TRBJ2-5; 14 bases align to TRBD2. The CDR3 contains 17 residues. J gave up 5 bases and V 5 bases, and 10 bases lay outside the gene matches. The CDR3 nucleotides are TGTGCCAGCAGTCCGGGGACTAGCGGGAGAAGTCAGGAGACCCAGTACTTC. Translating gives CASSPGTSGRSQETQYF.

This clonotype was counted only a few times. The CDR3 spells CSARDRLAGGYNEQFF. The CDR3 coding sequence is TGCAGTGCTAGAGACCGACTAGCGGGAGGGTACAATGAGCAGTTCTTC. The chain employs TRBV20-1 and TRBJ2-1; 14 positions match TRBD2. The J segment lost 4 bases and the V segment lost 0 bases, leaving 2 bases of the junction unmatched. This CDR3 contains 16 residues. Looked up from germline, CDR1 is DFQATT and CDR2 is SNEGSKA (reference sequence).

This clonotype was recorded a few times. The rearrangement joins TRBV6-5 to TRBJ2-7; D gene ambiguous. Per germline, CDR1 MNHEY and CDR2 SVGAGI. With 8 bases removed from V and 3 bases from J, the gap between germline ends came to 14 bases. This CDR3 contains 13 residues. CDR3 residues: CASAPSGNYEQYF. The CDR3 nucleotides are TGTGCCAGCGCGCCGTCAGGTAACTACGAGCAGTACTTC.

Comments on this clonotype: A much larger clone lies a single base off, so this may be a read error. CDR3 bases: TGTGCCAGCAGTCCGGACAGCGCAGATACGCAGTATTTT. It encodes CASSPDSADTQYF. V gene TRBV7-9 combines with J gene TRBJ2-3; possible D gene TRBD1, 6 bases. This CDR3 comprises 13 residues. CDR1 and CDR2 from the germline V gene are SEHNR and FQNEAQ (reference sequence). Trimming took 6 bases from V and 4 from J, leaving 11 bases between them. The variable domain in full, completed from reference TRBV7-9 and TRBJ2-3, reads DTGVSQNPRHKITKRGQNVTFRCDPISEHNRLYWYRQTLGQGPEFLTYFQNEAQLEKSRLLSDRFSAERPKGSFSTLEIQRTEQGDSAMYLCASSPDSADTQYFGPGTRLTVL.

The chain links TRBV21-1 to TRBJ1-1. TRBV21-1 is a known pseudogene. This CDR3 comprises 16 residues. The CDR3 nucleotides are TGTGCCAGCAGCCCAATTGCCAAGGCCCCTAGCACTGAAGCTTTCTTT. Amino acids: CASSPIAKAPSTEAFF.

The J gene is TRBJ1-1, the V gene TRBV12-3 or TRBV12-4, with a weak D call TRBD1 (5 bases). The CDR3 extends over 16 amino acids. The V end was cut by 3 bases, the J end by 1 base, with 15 bases between. The CDR3 here is CASSFLGAGRNTEAFF. The DNA for the CDR3 is TGTGCCAGCAGTTTTTTAGGGGCAGGGAGGAACACTGAAGCTTTCTTT.

In its sample, this clonotype was seen once. The chain uses TRBV3-1 and TRBJ1-4; unclear D gene. Per germline, CDR1 LGHDT and CDR2 YNNKEL (reference sequence). This CDR3 region has 13 residues. V was clipped by 4 bases and J by 5 bases, with 8 bases between them. CDR3 protein: CASSRRENEKLFF. The CDR3 DNA reads as TGTGCCAGCAGCCGCCGGGAAAATGAAAAACTGTTTTTT.

For this clonotype: Possible read error: a much larger clone is one base away. The chain is built from TRBV3-1 and TRBJ2-5; TRBD2 matches at 8 bases. V gave up 0 bases and J gave up 11 bases; unmatched junction bases: 20. Germline V lookup: CDR1 LGHDT, CDR2 YNNKEL (reference sequence). The CDR3 is 18 amino acids. The CDR3 nucleotides read TGTGCCAGCAGCCAAGACCGCCGGCGGCGGGAGGCCTACAATGAGCAGTACTTC. Encoded protein: CASSQDRRRREAYNEQYF.

This clonotype has a handful of counts. The chain recombines TRBV7-2 with TRBJ2-2; no clear D gene. CDR3 size: 16 residues. Germline loops: CDR1 SGHTA, CDR2 FQGNSA. V was trimmed by 1 base and J by 7 bases, leaving 16 bases between them. The CDR3 reads CASSLGSGLMGGELFF. The CDR3, as DNA: TGTGCCAGCAGCTTAGGGTCCGGTTTGATGGGCGGGGAGCTGTTTTTT.

This chain connects TRBV27 to TRBJ1-5; a weak D match, TRBD1 (5 bases). Germline assignment: CDR1 MNHEY and CDR2 SMNVEV (reference sequence). V was shortened by 0 bases and J by 0 bases, with 6 bases between the two germline ends. The CDR3 loop spans 15 amino acids. CDR3 nucleotides: TGTGCCAGCAGTTTATCGACAGATAGCAATCAGCCCCAGCATTTT. Its protein product is CASSLSTDSNQPQHF.

The gene calls are TRBV2 and TRBJ2-7; D unclear. Germline CDR1 reads SNHLY; CDR2 reads FYNNEI. This CDR3 has 14 residues. V dropped 10 bases and J dropped 5 bases, with 21 bases sitting between them. The CDR3 nucleotides are TGTGCCACCCACGACCCGGCGAAGGTTGACGAGCAGTACTTC. Its translation is CATHDPAKVDEQYF.